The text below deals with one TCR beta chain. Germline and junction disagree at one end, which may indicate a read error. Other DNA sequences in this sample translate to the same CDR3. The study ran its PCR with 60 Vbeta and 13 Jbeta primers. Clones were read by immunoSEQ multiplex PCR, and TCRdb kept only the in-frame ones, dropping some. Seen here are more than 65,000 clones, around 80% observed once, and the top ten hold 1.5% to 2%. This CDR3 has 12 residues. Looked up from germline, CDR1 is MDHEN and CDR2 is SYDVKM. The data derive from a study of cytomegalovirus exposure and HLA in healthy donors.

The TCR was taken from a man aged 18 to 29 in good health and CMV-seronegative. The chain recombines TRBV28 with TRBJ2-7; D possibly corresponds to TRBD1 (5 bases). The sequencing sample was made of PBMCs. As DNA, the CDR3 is TGTGCCAGCACAGGGTTTACCTACGAGCAATACTTC. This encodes CASTGFTYEQYF.